The sequence of this TCR beta chain was determined in a study of T-cell reconstitution after alpha-beta-depleted transplantation in children (dated by TCRdb to 2016 to 2018). Regarding the research as a whole: Using TCR repertoire profiling, the study followed T-cell immune reconstitution in a quantitative way in children after TCRalphabeta/CD19-depleted allogeneic hematopoietic cell transplantation. The paper's findings and limits, for the study overall: Apparently early alphabetaT-cell count recovery about two months after transplant reportedly relied on only several hundred rapidly expanded clones derived from non-depleted graft cells. Over subsequent months, a decline in hyperexpanded clone frequencies was noted, and after one year, T-cell counts and TCRbeta diversity were mostly ascribed to newly produced T cells. In some patients, high TCRbeta diversity at day 60 was attributed to recipient T cells and intrathymic progenitors that had survived conditioning.

The library was built by means of PCR. The reads were generated on an Illumina HiSeq 2500. TCR library preparation used molecular barcoding, with unique molecular identifiers applied to normalize quantification of the TCRbeta repertoire. Using fastp trimming at Q25 and MiXCR clonotype assembly, TCRdb reanalyzed the public sequencing data and kept in-frame beta chains. Under each unique CDR3 protein, matching rows form one entry showing the most common genes and DNA. The sample table holds hundreds of thousands of distinct CDR3 sequences, of which around a tenth were seen once. The ten biggest clones cover about a quarter of the sample. This sample's treatment or condition label indicates: allogeneic hematopoietic cell transplantation with graft depleted of TCRalphabeta T cells and CD19 B cells. The transplant recipients were children given TCRalphabeta/CD19-depleted allogeneic hematopoietic cell grafts.

This clonotype was seen repeatedly, ten times or more. There is no known antigen for this receptor. The sample holds no much larger clone one base away, and base qualities are not on file. The sample in question was peripheral blood, obtained 180 days after TCRalphabeta/CD19-depleted stem cell transplant. This TCR was sampled from a male patient under 10 years old who had a stem cell transplant for chronic granulomatous disease, so the T cells may come from the graft donor.

The CDR3 sequence is CASSPYRGYNEQFF. In nucleotide form, the sequence is TGTGCCAGCAGTCCTTACAGGGGTTACAATGAGCAGTTCTTC. The rearrangement combines TRBV12-3 or TRBV12-4 with TRBJ2-1, with TRBD1 matching 7 junction bases. Germline trimming: 5 bases from V, 4 bases from J; junction bases outside gene matches: 5. The CDR3 spans 14 residues, from the cysteine through the phenylalanine. Kept here is only the CDR3 DNA, which spans 42 bases and is read in frame from base 1.